The rows below give T cell receptor beta chains drawn from one sample of a study of blood T cell repertoires in COVID-19. Assay: immunoSEQ multiplex PCR; the TCRdb copy retains only in-frame clones and omits some. The sample has roughly 100,000 clones, 88% seen once. Material: peripheral blood. These receptors all come from a man in his fifties with COVID-19, enrolled during active disease. The CDR3 runs from the conserved cysteine through the conserved F or W. Fields, in order: V gene, clone size, D gene, J gene, CDR3 length, CDR3 protein, CDR3 DNA. The D gene is left open where the match is weak. Clone size, where shown, is once, few, many, or a class for clones that have expanded.

>TRBV21-1|once|.|TRBJ1-4|19
CASSEGTRPQGRTNEKLFF
TGTGCCAGCAGCGAGGGGACCCGACCACAGGGGAGAACTAATGAAAAACTGTTTTTT
>TRBV6-2/TRBV6-3|.|.|TRBJ1-1|12
CASSYSFPGAFF
TGTGCCAGCAGTTACTCGTTCCCGGGGGCTTTCTTT
>TRBV9|once|TRBD2|TRBJ2-1|17
CASSVRPAGDSYNEQFF
TGTGCCAGCAGCGTACGTCCAGCGGGGGACTCCTACAATGAGCAGTTCTTC
>TRBV5-4|.|.|TRBJ2-7|13
CASSPPGSYEQYF
TGTGCCAGCAGCCCGCCGGGGTCCTACGAGCAGTACTTC
>TRBV7-3|.|TRBD1|TRBJ1-2|15
CASSKTGGTNYGYTF
TGTGCCAGCAGCAAAACAGGGGGCACTAACTATGGCTACACCTTC
>TRBV27|.|.|TRBJ1-2|13
CASSQDHSGSYTF
TGTGCCAGCAGCCAAGACCACAGTGGTAGCTACACCTTC
>TRBV2|.|.|TRBJ1-1|15
CASSEVMAGNTEAFF
TGTGCCAGCAGTGAAGTCATGGCAGGGAACACTGAAGCTTTCTTT
>TRBV6-6|few|TRBD1|TRBJ2-7|14
CASSYSTGAYEQYF
TGTGCCAGCAGTTACTCAACAGGGGCCTACGAGCAGTACTTC
>TRBV6-2/TRBV6-3|.|.|TRBJ1-5|17
CASSYRQRRASGQPQHF
TGTGCCAGCAGTTATCGACAGAGACGAGCTTCAGGGCAGCCCCAGCATTTT
>TRBV19|.|.|TRBJ2-7|15
CASSIAGGPAYEQYF
TGTGCCAGTAGTATAGCAGGAGGGCCCGCCTACGAGCAGTACTTC
>TRBV15|.|.|TRBJ1-3|14
CATSRVRGLDTIYF
TGTGCCACCAGCAGAGTCAGGGGTTTGGACACCATATATTTT
>TRBV5-1|.|TRBD1|TRBJ1-1|13
CASSVPGGTEAFF
TGCGCCAGCAGCGTTCCAGGGGGCACTGAAGCTTTCTTT
>TRBV7-3|.|.|TRBJ1-2|15
CASSQRGGPVYGYTF
TGTGCCAGCAGCCAACGGGGGGGCCCCGTTTATGGCTACACCTTC
>TRBV29-1|.|.|TRBJ2-2|19
CSVDYLGIGRGGSTGELFF
TGCAGCGTTGATTACCTTGGGATTGGCAGGGGAGGGTCAACCGGGGAGCTGTTTTTT
>TRBV24-1|.|.|TRBJ1-6|13
CATSDRQNSPLHF
TGTGCCACCAGTGACAGACAGAATTCACCCCTCCACTTT
>TRBV7-2|few|TRBD1|TRBJ1-2|18
CASSLVLRTGLVFGGYTF
TGTGCCAGCAGCTTGGTTTTACGGACAGGGCTGGTATTTGGTGGCTACACCTTC